The present T cell receptor (beta chain) was sequenced within a study of cytomegalovirus exposure and HLA in healthy donors. Whole-study context: Genotyping of some 400 donors showed that about 84% belonged to the Caucasian-associated ancestry cluster.

After removal of 3 bases from V and 7 bases from J, the junction contained 8 bases not matched to a gene. Germline V gives CDR1 SGHRS, CDR2 YFSETQ. The CDR3 covers 15 residues. 13 Jbeta primers and 60 Vbeta primers were used for the PCR. Produced via immunoSEQ multiplex PCR; TCRdb's table is partial and in-frame only. The sample includes about 160,000 clones, roughly 80% seen only once; the top ten take under 2.5%. The material sequenced was PBMCs. The chain recombines TRBV5-1 with TRBJ1-4; 8 positions agree with TRBD1. This clonotype originated in a man aged 45-65 years in good health and CMV-seropositive. Here the CDR3 DNA reads TGCGCCAGCAGCTCGTGGACAGGGAATTCTGAAAAACTGTTTTTT. This translates into CASSSWTGNSEKLFF.